This T cell receptor beta chain was captured in a study of blood T cell repertoires in COVID-19. Trimming cost V 1 base and J 9 bases; bases outside gene matches: 12. The CDR3 sequence is 17 residues long. CDR1 is LNHNV, CDR2 YYDKDF, per germline (reference sequence). Measured with immunoSEQ multiplex PCR; TCRdb has only the in-frame clones, and not every one. The table lists about 270,000 clones, around 90% of them singletons. The sequencing input was PBMCs or T cells enriched from blood (not recorded which). The clonotype originates from a woman aged 40-49 years with acute COVID-19. This chain links TRBV15 with TRBJ1-6, with 7 bases identical to TRBD1. CDR3 protein: CATSRGGDSRIGSPLHF. CDR3 in DNA: TGTGCCACCAGCAGAGGTGGGGACAGCCGAATTGGTTCACCCCTCCACTTT. The variable domain in full, completed from reference TRBV15 and TRBJ1-6, reads DAMVIQNPRYQVTQFGKPVTLSCSQTLNHNVMYWYQQKSSQAPKLLFHYYDKDFNNEADTPDNFQSRRPNTSFCFLDIRSPGLGDTAMYLCATSRGGDSRIGSPLHFGNGTRLTVT.